This T cell receptor beta chain originates from a study of HIV-infected patients and healthy controls. This clonotype was counted many times. Follow-up blood was drawn about 14 weeks, roughly three months, after antiretroviral therapy began. No cell fractionation was done, so the repertoire covers all unsorted peripheral blood T cells. Alpha and beta constant-region primers primed reverse transcription of approximately 460 ng RNA. Separate chain-specific third strand synthesis with multiplexing indices produced the alpha and beta libraries. TCRdb called the 5' RACE reads again in MiXCR, with one record for every CDR3 protein. The sample lists roughly 14,000 distinct CDR3 sequences; around 10% were seen once. V lost 2 bases and J 3 bases, leaving 5 bases between the germline ends. The CDR3 extends over 13 amino acids. Looked up from germline, CDR1 is SQVTM and CDR2 is ANQGSEA.

This clonotype originated in an adult with HIV infection. The donor label of this sample is uncertain. This chain joins TRBV29-1 and TRBJ2-6; D gene uncertain. This specimen consisted of blood, obtained during antiretroviral therapy. The CDR3 here is CSVESNGANVLTF. In nucleotides, the CDR3 is TGCAGCGTTGAAAGCAATGGGGCCAACGTCCTGACTTTC.